The rows below give T cell receptor beta chains drawn from one sample of a study of blood T cell repertoires in COVID-19. Data came from immunoSEQ multiplex PCR; TCRdb stores just in-frame clones and leaves some out. The data contain hundreds of thousands of clones, 80% to 90% of them singletons. The specimen was PBMCs or T cells enriched from blood (not recorded which). The receptor source for this set is a woman between 50 and 59 years old who had recovered from COVID-19. CDR3s include the opening cysteine and the closing phenylalanine or tryptophan. The D gene is left open where the match is weak. Not all rows give a size; the values are once, few, many and, for expanded clones, a class.

TRBV7-2	NA	TRBJ2-7	TRBD1	TGTGCCAGCTCGAGCCGAACAGGGGGATACGAGCAGTACTTC	CASSSRTGGYEQYF
TRBV2	NA	TRBJ1-1	NA	TGTGCCAGCAGTGAGACGGGGAACACTGAAGCTTTCTTT	CASSETGNTEAFF
TRBV6-5	NA	TRBJ1-1	NA	TGTGCCAGCAGCCCGACTCCAATTGGGACTGAAGCTTTCTTT	CASSPTPIGTEAFF
TRBV19	NA	TRBJ1-6	TRBD1	TGTGCCAGTAGTATCGGACAGGGGGGGTCACCCCTCCACTTT	CASSIGQGGSPLHF
TRBV28	few	TRBJ1-5	NA	TGTGCCAGCTCATTGCGACCGAGGGTAGGGAATCAGCCCCAGCATTTT	CASSLRPRVGNQPQHF
TRBV3-1/TRBV3-2	NA	TRBJ1-2	NA	TGTGCCAGCAGCTCGGAGGGTAACTATGGCTACACCTTC	CASSSEGNYGYTF
TRBV11-2	NA	TRBJ1-2	NA	TGTGCCAGCAGCCTCACCGGGGGGGGGACCCTCTTC	CASSLTGGGTLF
TRBV13	NA	TRBJ1-2	NA	TGTGCCAGCAGCTTAGCAGGGGTGGGTGGCTACACCTTC	CASSLAGVGGYTF
TRBV7-9	few	TRBJ1-6	NA	TGTGCCAGCAGCTTAGTAGGAGGGATTGTATCACCCCTCCACTTT	CASSLVGGIVSPLHF
TRBV19	NA	TRBJ1-2	TRBD1	TGTGCCAGTAGTACCGAGACAGGGGCGCTTCGAGGCTACACCTTC	CASSTETGALRGYTF
TRBV5-1	NA	TRBJ1-5	TRBD1	TGCGCCAGCAGCTTCACCGGGACAGACAATCAGCCCCAGCATTTT	CASSFTGTDNQPQHF
TRBV14	NA	TRBJ2-7	NA	TGTGCCAGCAGCCCACAGGGACCCGAGCAGTACTTC	CASSPQGPEQYF